This TCR beta chain was identified during a study of shared clonotypes between healthy human individuals. Study-wide context: For every donor, three CD4 naive, three CD4 memory, two CD8 naive and one CD8 memory plates were used.

This CDR3 region has 11 residues. Trimming pared 6 bases from V and 5 bases from J, leaving 4 bases between. Looked up from germline, CDR1 is MDHEN and CDR2 is SYDVKM. Method: immunoSEQ multiplex PCR; TCRdb's copy keeps in-frame clones and lacks some. The repertoire includes over a million clones, 96% of them detected once, and 0.95% to 1.5% sits in the top ten. The V call is TRBV28, the J call TRBJ1-4; D is unclear. Sequencing was done on a sample of naive CD4+ T cells sorted from blood. Subset reported: CD45RA+ positively selected. This receptor was taken from a young man in good health. DNA of the CDR3: TGTGCCAGCAGGATAAATGAAAAACTGTTTTTT. Its protein product is CASRINEKLFF.